This TCR beta chain was sequenced during a study of siplizumab effects on memory and regulatory T cells. CDR1 is MNHNS, CDR2 SASEGT, per germline. The CDR3 covers 18 residues. The trim removed 2 bases at V and 8 bases at J, leaving 15 bases unmatched. On this clone itself: The antigen is unknown.

Study results and limitations: A minor fraction of alloreactive clones, and no more, mapped to unstimulated subsets. The authors did not confirm suppressive function in proliferating Tregs from siplizumab cultures. Apparently more diverse than memory cells, naive T cells also seemed major alloresponse contributors.

The study assayed 90,000 to 100,000 TCR templates per sample. Libraries were prepared by immunoSEQ multiplex PCR; TCRdb keeps only in-frame clonotypes and omits some of them. This repertoire shows some 99,000 clones, 92% found once; its top ten account for around 0.73%. This clonotype was obtained from a human donor in good health. The sample consisted of Tregs sorted from blood. The rearrangement links TRBV6-1 to TRBJ2-2; 9 bases align to TRBD2. In DNA, the CDR3 is TGTGCCAGCAGTGAATTCCAGCGGGGGGCCGCCTCGAGAGGGGAGCTGTTTTTT. Encoded protein: CASSEFQRGAASRGELFF.